This T cell receptor (beta chain) is drawn from a study of blood T cell repertoires in COVID-19. Overall study: COVID-19 samples, acute and convalescent, were from the United States, Italy and Spain. In each case, the material was cDNA or gDNA derived from T cells, B-cell-depleted T cells, or PBMCs.

This clone was recorded a few times. Per the study methods: Nucleated cell number was recorded as an estimate derived from reference gene primer amplification. The protocol was immunoSEQ multiplex PCR, while the TCRdb copy is restricted to in-frame clones and leaves out a portion. That table is the source of V, J and clone size, and D and trimming were worked out from the DNA. The sample consists of tens of thousands of clones, roughly 85% of them appearing once. The clonotype was recovered from a man between 60 and 75 years old with active or convalescent COVID-19. Sequenced input: peripheral blood.

The CDR3 here is CASSFRGGVGVTEAFF. In nucleotides, the CDR3 is TGTGCCAGCAGTTTTAGGGGTGGAGTAGGGGTCACTGAAGCTTTCTTT. The chain has TRBV27 and TRBJ1-1; D possibly corresponds to TRBD1 (5 bases). This CDR3 is built from 16 residues. Germline V gives CDR1 MNHEY, CDR2 SMNVEV (reference sequence). With 3 bases removed from V and 4 bases from J, the gap between germline ends came to 18 bases.